This T cell receptor (beta chain) emerged from a study of control samples from healthy donors and cancer patients. Assay: immunoSEQ multiplex PCR; the TCRdb copy retains only in-frame clones and omits some. The profile shows approximately 140,000 clones, roughly 89% of them singletons. The sequenced sample was PBMCs. This receptor was identified in a man aged 50-59 years with head and neck cancer.

This CDR3 reads CASRGTGGLDEQYF. In DNA, the CDR3 is TGTGCCAGCCGGGGGACAGGGGGCTTAGACGAGCAGTACTTC. The rearrangement uses TRBV28 and TRBJ2-7, with 12 bases aligning to TRBD1. CDR1 is MDHEN, CDR2 SYDVKM, per germline. The ends lost 8 bases at V and 5 bases at J; junction bases unmatched: 7. This CDR3 region has 14 residues.